The 18 T cell receptor beta chains listed next were all sequenced from one sample in a study of T cell responses to AZD1222 COVID-19 vaccine. TCRdb keeps only in-frame clones here, not all; method: immunoSEQ multiplex PCR. There are more than 120,000 clones in the sample; 75% to 90% occur only once, and 1.5% to 2% lies in the top ten. The starting material was peripheral blood, obtained 28 days after the second AZD1222 dose. These receptors all stem from an adult who received the AZD1222 COVID-19 vaccine.

In this sample, this clone turned up once. The chain is built from TRBV14 and TRBJ2-3; D not resolved. The CDR3 extends over 13 amino acids. Germline V gene sequence: CDR1 SGHDN, CDR2 FVKESK. Trimming pared 2 bases from V and 6 bases from J, leaving 9 bases between. For the CDR3, the DNA is TGTGCCAGCAGCCAAACAGCGAAGGATACGCAGTATTTT. This gives the protein CASSQTAKDTQYF.

The chain recombines TRBV7-2 with TRBJ1-1, with a weak D call TRBD1 (5 bases). The length of the CDR3 is 14 residues. Germline V CDR1 and CDR2: SGHTA, FQGNSA. The germline V and J ends were trimmed by 8 bases and 5 bases, with 18 bases remaining between them. The CDR3: CASQNSGAWTEAFF. DNA for the CDR3: TGTGCCAGCCAGAACAGCGGGGCGTGGACTGAAGCTTTCTTT.

V is TRBV6-2 or TRBV6-3 and J is TRBJ1-5, with D unresolved. CDR1 is MNHEY and CDR2 is SVGEGT in the germline V gene. Trimming cost V 2 bases and J 4 bases, with 9 bases left between them. The CDR3 totals 14 residues. The DNA for the CDR3 is TGTGCCAGCAGTTACGGCTCAGCGAATCAGCCCCAGCATTTT. Translating gives CASSYGSANQPQHF.

A few counts support this clone. This chain links TRBV2 with TRBJ2-7; 7 bases line up with TRBD1. Germline CDR1 reads SNHLY; CDR2 reads FYNNEI. The CDR3 has 12 amino acids. V gave up 6 bases and J gave up 3 bases; unmatched junction bases: 2. CDR3 nucleotides: TGTGCCAGCAGGGGACAGTACTACGAGCAGTACTTC. Translating it yields CASRGQYYEQYF. Combining the CDR3 with reference TRBV2 and TRBJ2-7 gives the whole variable domain EPEVTQTPSHQVTQMGQEVILRCVPISNHLYFYWYRQILGQKVEFLVSFYNNEISEKSEIFDDQFSVERPDGSNFTLKIRSTKLEDSAMYFCASRGQYYEQYFGPGTRLTVT.

This clone was observed once. The V and J genes are TRBV5-4 and TRBJ2-5; 9 bases match TRBD2. Trimming took 5 bases from V and 5 from J; bases not matched to a gene: 13. CDR1 and CDR2 (germline): SGHNT, YYREEE (reference sequence). CDR3 length: 16 residues. The CDR3 DNA follows: TGTGCCAGCAGTGATTTTAGCGGGAGAATAAGGGAGACCCAGTACTTC. Translating it yields CASSDFSGRIRETQYF.

J is TRBJ2-2 and V is TRBV3-1 (or the pseudogene TRBV3-2); 9 bases match TRBD2. Germline V gives CDR1 LGHDT, CDR2 YNNKEL (reference sequence). This CDR3 contains 16 residues. Trimming at V came to 4 bases and at J to 2 bases, leaving 5 bases not matched to a gene. CDR3 residues: CASSPLAGVNTGELFF. CDR3 bases: TGTGCCAGCAGCCCTTTAGCGGGGGTAAACACCGGGGAGCTGTTTTTT.

This chain uses TRBV4-2 with TRBJ2-3, with D hard to call. The CDR3 contains 19 residues. Germline V gene data show CDR1 as LGHNA and CDR2 as YNFKEQ. V lost 0 bases and J lost 8, with 27 bases in between. The CDR3 DNA sequence: TGTGCCAGCAGCCAAGATTTGTATTCAGGACCAAGTACCCCGGGTACGCAGTATTTT. Encoded protein: CASSQDLYSGPSTPGTQYF.

A remark on this clone: It is likely a read error, because the conserved phenylalanine at the end of the CDR3 is missing. The DNA is left out, because the CDR3 cannot be placed on it with certainty; the CDR3 is given as TCRdb lists it. The chain is built from TRBV18 and TRBJ1-1. The CDR3 spans 13 residues, counting both ends. The germline CDR1 and CDR2 sequences are KGHSH and LQKENI. This chain's CDR3 is CASSPEGTLVKLR.

The chain recombines TRBV7-9 with TRBJ1-3; possible D gene TRBD1, 6 bases. Germline V lookup: CDR1 SEHNR, CDR2 FQNEAQ (reference sequence). CDR3 length: 16 amino acids. Trimming cost V 8 bases and J 2 bases, with 19 bases left between them. Here the CDR3 reads CASQTDLQGTGNTIYF. Here the CDR3 DNA reads TGTGCCAGCCAAACCGACTTACAGGGTACTGGAAACACCATATATTTT.

V usage is TRBV6-6 and J usage is TRBJ1-3; TRBD1 matches 10 bases. Germline CDR1 reads MNHNY; CDR2 reads SVGAGI (reference sequence). V lost 7 bases, J lost 4 bases, and 7 bases stayed unmatched. There are 15 residues in the CDR3. CDR3 nucleotide sequence: TGTGCCAGCACAGATGACAGGGGGCAAGGAAACACCATATATTTT. It codes for CASTDDRGQGNTIYF.

V usage is TRBV7-7 and J usage is TRBJ1-1; D is unclear. Germline values: CDR1 SSHAT, CDR2 FNYEAQ (reference sequence). The CDR3 loop spans 13 amino acids. The V gene lost 3 bases and the J gene lost 4 bases, with 9 bases spanning the gap. The CDR3 DNA sequence: TGTGCCAGCAGCTTGACCGTTTTCACTGAAGCTTTCTTT. Translating it yields CASSLTVFTEAFF.

The V gene is TRBV19, the J gene TRBJ1-5; 8 bases are shared with TRBD1. V lost 9 bases and J lost 4; bases outside the gene matches: 11. The CDR3 spans 15 residues. From germline, CDR1 is LNHDA and CDR2 SQIVND (reference sequence). CDR3 protein: CASEARTGINQPQHF. CDR3 DNA sequence: TGTGCCAGCGAAGCCAGGACAGGGATAAATCAGCCCCAGCATTTT.

The chain has TRBV6-2 or TRBV6-3 and TRBJ1-2; D remains ambiguous. V lost 6 bases to trimming and J lost 3 bases, with 11 bases between them. The CDR3 consists of 13 residues. Looked up from germline, CDR1 is MNHEY and CDR2 is SVGEGT. The CDR3 region is CASSRDPYYGYTF. Written as DNA, the CDR3 is TGTGCCAGCAGCCGCGACCCATACTATGGCTACACCTTC.

J is TRBJ2-7 and V is TRBV15; 7 bases map to TRBD1. The junction had 9 bases not matched to a gene; V was cut back by 0 bases and J by 7 bases. The germline V gene encodes CDR1 LNHNV and CDR2 YYDKDF (reference sequence). This CDR3 spans 15 amino acids. The chain's CDR3 is CATSRDWTGSGEQYV. The CDR3 DNA sequence: TGTGCCACCAGCAGAGATTGGACAGGCTCTGGGGAGCAGTACGTC.

V and J are TRBV29-1 and TRBJ2-2; possible D gene TRBD2, 5 bases. Germline CDR1 and CDR2: SQVTM and ANQGSEA. V dropped 5 bases and J dropped 3 bases, with 13 bases sitting between them. This CDR3 is 14 amino acids long. Written as DNA, the CDR3 is TGCAGCGTTCGCCCTAGCAGGCACACCGGGGAGCTGTTTTTT. Amino acid sequence: CSVRPSRHTGELFF.

This clone was counted once. V gene TRBV5-6 combines with J gene TRBJ1-5; D ambiguous. Looked up from germline, CDR1 is SGHDT and CDR2 is YYEEEE. The CDR3 totals 14 residues. V was trimmed by 3 bases and J by 4 bases, leaving 11 bases between them. The CDR3 nucleotides are TGTGCCAGCAGCTCAGGACGGGTTAATCAGCCCCAGCATTTT. It yields the protein CASSSGRVNQPQHF.

The J gene is TRBJ1-4, the V gene TRBV4-2; 10 positions agree with TRBD1. The CDR3 totals 17 residues. CDR1 is LGHNA and CDR2 is YNFKEQ in the germline V gene. The V gene end was trimmed by 3 bases and the J gene end by 3 bases; junction bases not matched to a gene: 7. This CDR3 reads CASSQSDRGQANEKLFF. The CDR3 coding sequence is TGTGCCAGCAGCCAGAGCGACAGGGGGCAGGCTAATGAAAAACTGTTTTTT.

As to this clone: The sample has other DNA sequences that encode this CDR3 too. This chain uses TRBV9 with TRBJ2-3; 7 positions agree with TRBD1. Germline assignment: CDR1 SGDLS and CDR2 YYNGEE. The CDR3 has 14 residues. The V gene end was trimmed by 0 bases and the J gene end by 4 bases; junction bases not matched to a gene: 2. CDR3 DNA: TGTGCCAGCAGCGTAGCAACAGGGGCAGATACGCAGTATTTT. This sequence encodes CASSVATGADTQYF.